This T cell receptor beta chain appears in the sequencing data of a study of blood T cell repertoires in COVID-19 (dated by TCRdb to about 2020). In terms of the full investigation: The collaborator samples originated in the United States, Italy and Spain and spanned the acute and convalescent phases of COVID-19. The prospective study material was composed of cDNA or gDNA derived from T cells, B-cell-depleted T cells, or PBMCs. Subjects who had been exposed to COVID-19, were actively infected with it, or had recovered from it provided the deeply sampled blood TCRbeta repertoires that made up the dataset. A freely available public database, intended as a resource for researchers studying the immune response to SARS-CoV-2, is where the repertoires were released. The samples were drawn from the first 160 participants of the ongoing ImmuneRACE study and from 950 to 1,500 subjects provided by 6 global collaborators. A de-identified subject ID, COVID-19 status, age in years and sex were almost always included in the sample metadata. HLA class I and class II types, where available, came from metadata supplied by the sample provider rather than from assay-based typing.

On this clone: What this receptor recognizes is not known. No per-base quality is available; no much larger clone lies one base away.

The collaborating institutions used their own protocols to collect whole blood in K2EDTA tubes. For TCRbeta analysis, collaborators shipped samples in one of three forms: frozen whole blood, isolated PBMCs, or DNA extracted from either of those sample types. Overall study results and their limits: The amount of clinical and demographic metadata varied by source and participant and was provided uncurated.

TCRbeta CDR3 regions were amplified from genomic DNA by means of the immunoSEQ Assay, a bias-controlled multiplex PCR. On the authors' methods: The number of nucleated cells in each sample was estimated from the amplification of reference gene primers within the assay. To quantify the absolute abundance of each unique TCRbeta CDR3 rearrangement, sequence reads were collapsed and filtered. For each sample, productive Simpson clonality was calculated as the square root of Simpson's diversity index across productive rearrangements. The clones in this table, taken by TCRdb from immuneACCESS, are in-frame only. Not every clone is retained; where verified, under half of the shortfall comes from an unresolved V gene, and the cause of the rest is unknown. That table is the source of V, J and clone size, and D and trimming were worked out from the DNA. In this sample the table shows roughly 62,000 clones, around 90% of which occur a single time. Together, the top ten hold roughly 9.1% of the sample.

CDR1 ENHRY and CDR2 SYGVKD were looked up in the germline V gene. The CDR3 measures 15 amino acids from cysteine to phenylalanine. This entry keeps only the CDR3 DNA: 45 bases, framed from base 1. Cut back by 0 bases and 7 bases, the V and J ends lie 15 bases apart. The sample taken for sequencing was peripheral blood. The chain links TRBV10-3 with TRBJ2-5, with the identity of the D gene unclear. This sequence originates from a human donor with acute or convalescent COVID-19. The donor label of this sample is uncertain. The bases are TGTGCCATCAGTGAGTCGACTCTTGGGTCCTCGACCCAGTACTTC. Translated, it gives CAISESTLGSSTQYF.